This T cell receptor beta chain derives from a study of blood T cell repertoires in COVID-19. Turning to the study itself: The United States, Italy and Spain provided the acute and convalescent COVID-19 samples. PBMCs, B-cell-depleted T cells, or T cells provided the cDNA or gDNA that made up the material.

The length of the CDR3 is 11 residues. Germline-derived CDR1 and CDR2 are LGHDT and YNNKEL (reference sequence). Authors' processing steps: Estimates of nucleated cell counts were drawn from the amplification of reference gene primers. Assay used: immunoSEQ multiplex PCR; TCRdb lists only in-frame clones, some missing. V and J calls and clone size follow that table, whereas D and trimming were derived from the DNA. This table has about 150,000 clones, around nine tenths appearing once. Worth noting for this clone: The junction departs from the called germline gene at one end, perhaps through a read error.

Sequencing was done on a sample of peripheral blood. The chain employs TRBV3-1 (or the pseudogene TRBV3-2) and TRBJ2-1, with 9 bases that match TRBD1. The clonotype was recovered from a woman in her 70s with acute or convalescent COVID-19. The chain's CDR3 is CASSQTGGLLF. The CDR3, as DNA: TGTGCCAGCAGCCAGACAGGGGGTCTACTCTTC.